The entry below describes one T cell receptor (beta chain). The antigen is not known. These data originate in a study of Ad26.COV2.S vaccination and SARS-CoV-2 variants. Noted treatment: roughly 19 received Ad26.COV2.S at low or high dose, single or two shots; roughly five received placebo; per-sample allocation not given. Material that was analyzed had been drawn on day 63 after the first vaccine or placebo injection. This Boston cohort included adults aged 18-55 years. Wuhan-strain spike was delivered by a replication-incompetent Ad26 vector. Sequenced by immunoSEQ multiplex PCR; TCRdb stores in-frame clones only, minus some. The sample yields around 300,000 clones, about 87% seen once. Germline V gene lookup returns CDR1 MNHEY and CDR2 SVGAGI. V lost 7 bases and J lost 0, with 7 bases in between. The CDR3 extends over 13 amino acids. Study observations and caveats: It is possible that the TCR breadth and depth analyses underestimated the total T cell responses. Placebo recipients showed lower spike-specific TCR breadth than vaccinees.

Sequencing was performed on peripheral blood, taken in a trial of Ad26.COV2.S vaccine versus placebo. This clonotype originated in a person between 18 and 65 years old who received the Ad26.COV2.S COVID-19 vaccine or a placebo. The gene calls are TRBV6-5 and TRBJ2-1; possible D gene TRBD1, 5 bases. The CDR3 coding sequence is TGTGCCAGCATGCAGGGCTCCTACAATGAGCAGTTCTTC. Translated: CASMQGSYNEQFF.